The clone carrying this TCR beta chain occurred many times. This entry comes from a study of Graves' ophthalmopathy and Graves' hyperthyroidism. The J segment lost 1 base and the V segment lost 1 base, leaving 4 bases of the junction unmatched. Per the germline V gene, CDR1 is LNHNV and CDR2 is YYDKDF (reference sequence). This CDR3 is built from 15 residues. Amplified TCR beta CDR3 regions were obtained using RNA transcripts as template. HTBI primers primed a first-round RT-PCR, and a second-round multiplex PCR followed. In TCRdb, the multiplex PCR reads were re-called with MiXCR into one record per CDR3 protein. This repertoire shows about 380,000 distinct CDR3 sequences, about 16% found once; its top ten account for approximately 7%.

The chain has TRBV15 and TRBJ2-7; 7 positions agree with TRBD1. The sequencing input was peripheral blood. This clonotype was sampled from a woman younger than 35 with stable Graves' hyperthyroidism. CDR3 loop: CATSRGDSLSYEQYF. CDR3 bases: TGTGCCACCAGCAGAGGGGACAGCTTGTCCTACGAGCAGTACTTC.